This passage covers 8 T cell receptor beta chains from one sample sequenced in a study of the immune and genomic landscape of osteosarcoma. Here immunoSEQ multiplex PCR was the method, and the copy in TCRdb shows in-frame clones only, minus some. In the table there are 250 to 300 clones, around 70% of which are singletons. Sequenced material: tumor tissue from a local recurrence in the femur. The receptors originated from a man between 65 and 85 years old with osteosarcoma.

V and J are TRBV7-6 and TRBJ2-3; the D gene is possibly TRBD2 (5 bases). The CDR3 sequence is 14 residues long. V shed 5 bases and J shed 1 base, with 10 bases lying between them. Germline CDR1 reads SGHVS; CDR2 reads FNYEAQ. CDR3 sequence reads: CASSPARGTDTQYF. CDR3 coding DNA: TGTGCCAGCAGCCCCGCGCGGGGCACAGATACGCAGTATTTT.

J is TRBJ1-5 and V is TRBV2; D gene unclear. The CDR3 loop spans 14 amino acids. Germline V CDR1 and CDR2: SNHLY, FYNNEI. The ends were cut back, 1 base at V and 7 bases at J, with 11 bases in the middle. The CDR3 bases are TGTGCCAGCAGTGAAGGACTCTCTGGACAGCCCCAGCATTTT. It translates to CASSEGLSGQPQHF. Complete variable domain (other parts from reference TRBV2 and TRBJ1-5): EPEVTQTPSHQVTQMGQEVILRCVPISNHLYFYWYRQILGQKVEFLVSFYNNEISEKSEIFDDQFSVERPDGSNFTLKIRSTKLEDSAMYFCASSEGLSGQPQHFGDGTRLSIL.

CDR3 nucleotides: TGCGCCAGCAGTGAGGGTCCGGGGGGGTTTGAAGCTTTCTTT. It encodes CASSEGPGGFEAFF. The rearrangement joins TRBV10-2 to TRBJ1-1; possibly TRBD1 for D (5 bases). CDR3 size: 14 residues. Germline assignment: CDR1 WSHSY and CDR2 SAAADI. V was cut by 2 bases and J by 7 bases, with 14 bases left in between.

V gene TRBV7-9 combines with J gene TRBJ1-5; D ambiguous. Germline CDR1 is SEHNR and CDR2 is FQNEAQ (reference sequence). Between the trimmed V and J ends, which lost 1 base and 6 bases, there was a span of 4 bases. There are 12 residues in the CDR3. The CDR3 region is CASSLDSQPQHF. In DNA, the CDR3 is TGTGCCAGCAGCTTAGATAGTCAGCCCCAGCATTTT.

The genes are TRBV27 and TRBJ1-2; D is possibly TRBD1 (5 bases). Germline CDR1 and CDR2: MNHEY and SMNVEV (reference sequence). Trimming removed 3 bases from V and 4 bases from J, with 21 bases in between. This CDR3 is 17 amino acids long. The CDR3: CASSFDPTGTYVYGYTF. CDR3 DNA: TGTGCCAGCAGTTTCGACCCAACCGGGACGTACGTCTATGGCTACACCTTC.

Only a few counts were recorded for this clone. The V gene is TRBV30, the J gene TRBJ1-2, with unresolved D. Germline assignment: CDR1 GTSNPN and CDR2 SVGIG (reference sequence). There are 18 residues in the CDR3. V was pared by 2 bases and J by 0 bases, with 22 bases between. The CDR3 loop is CAWSPRIWAAPSNYGYTF. Written as DNA, the CDR3 is TGTGCCTGGAGTCCGCGTATTTGGGCAGCTCCCTCTAACTATGGCTACACCTTC.

J is TRBJ2-7 and V is TRBV2; a possible D gene is TRBD1 (5 bases). CDR1 is SNHLY and CDR2 is FYNNEI in the germline V gene. V was cut by 6 bases and J by 0 bases, with 18 bases left in between. CDR3 length: 16 amino acids. The CDR3 sequence is CASRALDSPNSYEQYF. CDR3 coding DNA: TGTGCCAGCAGGGCCCTTGACAGTCCAAACTCCTACGAGCAGTACTTC.

This rearrangement joins TRBV5-1 to TRBJ1-3; D uncertain. The CDR3 is 15 amino acids. Germline V CDR1 and CDR2: SGHRS, YFSETQ. V was trimmed by 0 bases and J by 2 bases, leaving 9 bases between them. CDR3: CASSLAPGTGNTIYF. As DNA, the CDR3 is TGCGCCAGCAGCTTGGCCCCGGGGACTGGAAACACCATATATTTT. Complete variable domain (other parts from reference TRBV5-1 and TRBJ1-3): KAGVTQTPRYLIKTRGQQVTLSCSPISGHRSVSWYQQTPGQGLQFLFEYFSETQRNKGNFPGRFSGRQFSNSRSEMNVSTLELGDSALYLCASSLAPGTGNTIYFGEGSWLTVV.